This TCR beta chain is from a study of blood T cell repertoires in COVID-19. Overall study: Samples taken during acute and convalescent COVID-19 were collected in the United States, Italy and Spain. T cells, B-cell-depleted T cells, or PBMCs provided the cDNA or gDNA that served as material.

In the original workflow: Amplification of reference gene primers was used by the study to estimate nucleated cell counts. The assay was immunoSEQ multiplex PCR, and TCRdb's table has in-frame clones only and misses some. D and trimming were read from the DNA, whereas the V and J calls and clone size are those reported in that table. Here the sample spans 120,000 or so clones, roughly 69% being singletons. Germline V lookup: CDR1 MDHEN, CDR2 SYDVKM. This CDR3 contains 14 residues. V lost 5 bases, J lost 3 bases, and 14 bases lay in between. This TCR derives from a woman aged 70-85 years with acute or convalescent COVID-19. The rearrangement joins TRBV28 to TRBJ2-7; maybe TRBD1 (6 bases). The specimen sequenced was peripheral blood. As DNA, the CDR3 is TGTGCCAGCAGTCCCCCGGGACATAGCTACGAGCAGTACTTC. Protein: CASSPPGHSYEQYF.